One sample yielded the 10 T cell receptor beta chains listed below, sequenced in a study of Tregs in tolerant kidney transplant recipients. The data were produced by immunoSEQ multiplex PCR, yet TCRdb's version contains in-frame clones alone and is incomplete. The repertoire holds approximately 60,000 clones, 80% to 90% seen once, with 3.5% to 4% in the top ten. Mixed chimerism was transient after nonmyeloablative marrow transplants from related graft donors. The sequenced sample was CD4+ T cells from blood (PBMCs), obtained 6 months after the transplant. The receptors derive from a human patient who received a combined kidney and bone marrow transplant. Some of the T cells might come from the graft donor.

This sequence joins TRBV7-3 and TRBJ2-5, with a possible D match to TRBD1 (5 bases). The V end lost 4 bases, the J end lost 5 bases, and 14 bases lay between the germline ends. There are 14 residues in the CDR3. CDR1 and CDR2 (germline): SGHTA, FQGTGA. CDR3 sequence (DNA): TGTGCCAGCAGCTCTTCTGTGGGGCAGGAGACCCAGTACTTC. This translates into CASSSSVGQETQYF.

The J gene is TRBJ1-3, the V gene TRBV4-2; D may be TRBD1 (6 bases). The germline CDR1 and CDR2 sequences are LGHNA and YNFKEQ. CDR3 length: 21 residues. The V and J ends lost 0 bases and 0 bases respectively, with 24 bases between them. CDR3 in amino acids: CASSQDNHDRNLVGSGNTIYF. As DNA, the CDR3 is TGTGCCAGCAGCCAAGATAACCACGACAGGAACCTTGTCGGCTCTGGAAACACCATATATTTT.

The gene calls are TRBV18 and TRBJ2-3, with D perhaps matching TRBD1 (6 bases). The V end lost 3 bases, the J end lost 6 bases, and 16 bases lay between the germline ends. Looked up from germline, CDR1 is KGHSH and CDR2 is LQKENI. This CDR3 region has 15 residues. The CDR3 is CASSPVVRGSDTQYF. DNA of the CDR3: TGTGCCAGCTCACCGGTTGTCAGGGGTTCGGATACGCAGTATTTT. The full variable domain, its missing parts supplied by reference TRBV18 and TRBJ2-3, is NAGVMQNPRHLVRRRGQEARLRCSPMKGHSHVYWYRQLPEEGLKFMVYLQKENIIDESGMPKERFSAEFPKEGPSILRIQQVVRGDSAAYFCASSPVVRGSDTQYFGPGTRLTVL.

The chain carries TRBV13 and TRBJ2-5; no definite D call. V lost 2 bases, J lost 3 bases, and 19 bases lay in between. Germline CDR1 reads PRHDT; CDR2 reads FYEKMQ (reference sequence). The CDR3 sequence is 17 residues long. The CDR3 DNA sequence: TGTGCCAGCAGCTTATCTCGACGACGGATAACAGAAGAGACCCAGTACTTC. Its protein is CASSLSRRRITEETQYF. Together with reference TRBV13 and TRBJ2-5, the CDR3 gives the full variable domain: AAGVIQSPRHLIKEKRETATLKCYPIPRHDTVYWYQQGPGQDPQFLISFYEKMQSDKGSIPDRFSAQQFSDYHSELNMSSLELGDSALYFCASSLSRRRITEETQYFGPGTRLLVL.

The chain recombines TRBV6-5 with TRBJ1-2, with unresolved D. The CDR3 spans 15 residues. V lost 0 bases, J lost 1 base, and 9 bases lay in between. Germline V CDR1 and CDR2: MNHEY, SVGAGI. Here the CDR3 DNA reads TGTGCCAGCAGTTACTCGTACTCTATTAACTATGGCTACACCTTC. It encodes CASSYSYSINYGYTF.

This rearrangement joins TRBV18 to TRBJ1-1; no clear D. The ends were cut back, 5 bases at V and 4 bases at J, with 17 bases in the middle. CDR1 and CDR2 (germline): KGHSH, LQKENI. This CDR3 is 15 amino acids long. The CDR3 DNA follows: TGTGCCAGCTCAGCGGGAGCGTCATTGGGCACTGAAGCTTTCTTT. Protein: CASSAGASLGTEAFF.

The rearrangement joins TRBV5-1 to TRBJ2-2; 8 bases fit TRBD1. Germline CDR1 SGHRS, CDR2 YFSETQ. After removal of 0 bases from V and 4 bases from J, the junction contained 5 bases not matched to a gene. This CDR3 spans 16 amino acids. CDR3 coding DNA: TGCGCCAGCAGCTTGGAATGGACAGGGTTCACCGGGGAGCTGTTTTTT. Translation: CASSLEWTGFTGELFF.

The chain is built from TRBV7-2 and TRBJ1-2; 7 positions match TRBD1. The CDR3 contains 17 residues. Per germline, CDR1 SGHTA and CDR2 FQGNSA. Unmatched junction bases numbered 15, after V lost 0 bases and J lost 8 bases. CDR3 sequence reads: CASSLASGGFPRGGYTF. The DNA of the CDR3 is TGTGCCAGCAGCTTAGCGTCAGGGGGGTTCCCTAGAGGGGGCTACACCTTC. Based on the CDR3 plus reference TRBV7-2 and TRBJ1-2, the full variable domain is GAGVSQSPSNKVTEKGKDVELRCDPISGHTALYWYRQSLGQGLEFLIYFQGNSAPDKSGLPSDRFSAERTGGSVSTLTIQRTQQEDSAVYLCASSLASGGFPRGGYTFGSGTRLTVV.

The chain combines TRBV11-3 with TRBJ1-2, with D unresolved. CDR1 is SGHNT and CDR2 is YENEEA in the germline V gene. CDR3 length: 13 residues. V shed 2 bases and J shed 7 bases, with 11 bases lying between them. CDR3 coding DNA: TGTGCCAGCAGCTTAAGTGAGCGCCGTGGCTACACCTTC. Its translation: CASSLSERRGYTF.

CDR3 nucleotide sequence: TGTGCCAGCAGCTTAAACAGGGGATCTCATTCACCCCTCCACTTT. It encodes CASSLNRGSHSPLHF. V and J are TRBV27 and TRBJ1-6, with 7 bases fitting TRBD1. V shed 6 bases, J shed 8 bases, and the junction held 10 bases outside the gene matches. Germline-derived CDR1 and CDR2 are MNHEY and SMNVEV (reference sequence). The CDR3 has 15 amino acids.